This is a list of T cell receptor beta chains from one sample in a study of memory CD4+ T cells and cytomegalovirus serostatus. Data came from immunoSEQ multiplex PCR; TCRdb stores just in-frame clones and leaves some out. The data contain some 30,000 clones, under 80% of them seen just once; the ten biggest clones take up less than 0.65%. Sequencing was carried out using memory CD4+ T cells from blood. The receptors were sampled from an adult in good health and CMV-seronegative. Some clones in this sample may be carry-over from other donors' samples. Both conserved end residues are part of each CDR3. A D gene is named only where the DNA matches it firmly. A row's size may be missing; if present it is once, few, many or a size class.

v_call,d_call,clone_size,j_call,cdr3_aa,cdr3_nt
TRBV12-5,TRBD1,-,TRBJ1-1,CASGLDLTGTVTEAFF,TGTGCTAGTGGTTTGGACTTAACCGGGACAGTCACTGAAGCTTTCTTT
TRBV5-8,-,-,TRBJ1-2,CASPPAGYTF,TGTGCCAGTCCCCCTGCGGGCTACACCTTC
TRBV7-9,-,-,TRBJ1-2,CASSLSATEPPYGYTF,TGTGCCAGCAGCTTATCCGCCACGGAACCTCCCTATGGCTACACCTTC
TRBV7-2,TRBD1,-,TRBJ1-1,CASSLGSRGRAEAFF,TGTGCCAGCAGCTTAGGGTCCAGGGGGCGTGCCGAAGCTTTCTTT
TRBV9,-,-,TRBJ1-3,CASSTGGLSGNTIYF,TGTGCCAGCAGCACGGGTGGTTTGTCTGGAAACACCATATATTTT
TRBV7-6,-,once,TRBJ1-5,CASSSRGGQPQHF,TGTGCCAGCAGCTCTAGGGGGGGCCAGCCCCAGCATTTT
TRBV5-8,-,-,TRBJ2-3,CASSLRSRVNTDTQYF,TGTGCCAGCAGCTTGCGATCCAGGGTGAACACAGATACGCAGTATTTT
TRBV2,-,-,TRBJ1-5,CASSVHSNQPQHF,TGTGCCAGCAGTGTACATAGCAATCAGCCCCAGCATTTT
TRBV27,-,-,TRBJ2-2,CASKSGTLNTGELFF,TGTGCCAGCAAGTCCGGGACACTGAACACCGGGGAGCTGTTTTTT
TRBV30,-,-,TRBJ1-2,CAWSAGQNYGYTF,TGTGCCTGGAGCGCCGGACAGAACTATGGCTACACCTTC
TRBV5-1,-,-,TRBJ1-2,CASSFDSTGRGYTF,TGCGCCAGCAGCTTCGACAGCACCGGGAGGGGCTACACCTTC
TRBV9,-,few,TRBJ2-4,CASSPGPAKNIQYF,TGTGCCAGCAGCCCGGGACCAGCCAAAAACATTCAGTACTTC
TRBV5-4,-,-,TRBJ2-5,CASSLGGSRETQYF,TGTGCCAGCAGCTTGGGAGGGTCCCGGGAGACCCAGTACTTC
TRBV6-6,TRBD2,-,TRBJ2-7,CASSGTRSSYEQYF,TGTGCCAGCAGTGGGACTAGGAGCTCCTACGAGCAGTACTTC
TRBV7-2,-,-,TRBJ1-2,CASSLGSSNYGYTF,TGTGCCAGCAGCCTAGGGTCCTCTAACTATGGCTACACCTTC
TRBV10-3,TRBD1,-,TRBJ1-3,CAIRGTDGNTIYF,TGTGCCATCAGGGGGACAGACGGAAACACCATATATTTT
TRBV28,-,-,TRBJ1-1,CASSDGATEAFF,TGTGCCAGCAGTGACGGTGCCACTGAAGCTTTCTTT
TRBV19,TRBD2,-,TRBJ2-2,CASSIVLAGGVNTGELFF,TGTGCCAGTAGTATAGTACTAGCGGGGGGCGTTAACACCGGGGAGCTGTTTTTT
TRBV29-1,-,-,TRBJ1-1,CSVAQPSEAFF,TGCAGCGTTGCCCAACCGTCAGAAGCTTTCTTT
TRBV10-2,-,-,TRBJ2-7,CASSGYGDEQYF,TGCGCCAGCAGTGGATATGGCGACGAGCAGTACTTC
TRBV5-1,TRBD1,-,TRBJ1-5,CASSPGTGYQPQHF,TGCGCCAGCAGCCCGGGGACAGGGTATCAGCCCCAGCATTTT
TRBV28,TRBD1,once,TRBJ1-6,CASSLGDRGGSPLHF,TGTGCCAGCAGTTTAGGAGACAGGGGCGGATCACCCCTCCACTTT
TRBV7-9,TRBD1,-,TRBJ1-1,CASTLGTGGKAFF,TGTGCCAGCACTCTCGGGACAGGGGGCAAAGCTTTCTTT
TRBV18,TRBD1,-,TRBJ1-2,CASSPERQGSDGYTF,TGTGCCAGCTCACCAGAAAGACAGGGTTCGGATGGCTACACCTTC
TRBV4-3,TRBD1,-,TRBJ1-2,CASSQKYGTDNYGYTF,TGCGCCAGCAGCCAAAAATACGGGACAGATAACTATGGCTACACCTTC
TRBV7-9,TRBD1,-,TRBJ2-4,CASSSDRGRLAKNIQYF,TGTGCCAGCAGCTCGGACAGGGGGCGACTGGCCAAAAACATTCAGTACTTC
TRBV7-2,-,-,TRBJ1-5,CASSLESGDNQPQHF,TGTGCCAGCAGCTTAGAATCCGGGGATAATCAGCCCCAGCATTTT
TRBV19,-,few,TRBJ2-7,CASSPQRGGGGNEQYF,TGTGCCAGTAGTCCCCAACGGGGAGGGGGCGGGAACGAGCAGTACTTC
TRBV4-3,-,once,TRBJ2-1,CASSQETLPGGANEQFF,TGCGCCAGCAGCCAAGAAACTCTTCCCGGCGGGGCGAATGAGCAGTTCTTC
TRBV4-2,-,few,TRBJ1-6,CASSAGQLDSPLHF,TGTGCCAGCAGCGCGGGGCAGCTGGATTCACCCCTCCACTTT
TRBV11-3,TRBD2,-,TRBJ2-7,CASSLQSAGEYEQYF,TGTGCCAGCAGCTTACAATCGGCGGGGGAGTACGAGCAGTACTTC
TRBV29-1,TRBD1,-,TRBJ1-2,CSVDTGGGIYGYTF,TGCAGCGTGGACACAGGGGGCGGGATCTATGGCTACACCTTC
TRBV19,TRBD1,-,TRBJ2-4,CASSSIDRGQAKNIQYF,TGTGCCAGTAGTTCAATAGACAGGGGGCAAGCCAAAAACATTCAGTACTTC
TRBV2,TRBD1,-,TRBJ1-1,CASYGQVITEAFF,TGTGCCAGCTACGGACAGGTCATTACTGAAGCTTTCTTT
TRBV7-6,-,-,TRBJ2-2,CASSLAGGLVGELFF,TGTGCCAGCAGCTTAGCGGGAGGACTGGTCGGGGAGCTGTTTTTT